This TCR beta chain was sequenced during a study of identical twins. Germline assignment: CDR1 SGHRS and CDR2 YFSETQ. The CDR3 sequence is 11 residues long. Trimming pared 7 bases from V and 5 bases from J, leaving 9 bases between. Concerning this clonotype: Its antigen is undetermined.

TCRdb re-called the 5' RACE reads with MiXCR, one entry per CDR3 protein. The data contain approximately 240,000 distinct CDR3 sequences, over 12% of them seen just once; the ten biggest clones take up about 9%. General study results and limits: Among out-of-frame alpha sequences shared by twins, low generation probability occurred in excess.

Sequencing was performed on memory (CD45RO+) T cells sorted from blood. The V call is TRBV5-1, the J call TRBJ2-5, with D unclear. This TCR derives from a woman younger than 30 in good health. The DNA of the CDR3 is TGCGCCAGCGCCTTCAAGGAGACCCAGTACTTC. This encodes CASAFKETQYF. The entire variable domain, with the rest obtained from reference TRBV5-1 and TRBJ2-5, is as follows: KAGVTQTPRYLIKTRGQQVTLSCSPISGHRSVSWYQQTPGQGLQFLFEYFSETQRNKGNFPGRFSGRQFSNSRSEMNVSTLELGDSALYLCASAFKETQYFGPGTRLLVL.